This T cell receptor beta chain was identified during a study of technical replicates of blood from several donors. The repertoire was sequenced with immunoSEQ multiplex PCR; TCRdb's copy has only in-frame clones and lacks some. This sample has under 95,000 clones; around 94% occur once, and the top ten carry 0.25% to 0.3%. This clone was detected only once. V was pared by 4 bases and J by 2 bases, with 8 bases of the junction left unmatched. The germline V gene has CDR1 SGHDN and CDR2 FVKESK. The CDR3 is 15 residues long. The sequence was collected from a human donor in good health. This sequence joins TRBV14 and TRBJ2-7; 7 bases align to TRBD1. The sample taken for sequencing was T cells isolated from PBMCs. CDR3 amino acids: CASSPPGTATYEQYF. The CDR3 coding sequence is TGTGCCAGCAGCCCCCCTGGGACAGCAACCTACGAGCAGTACTTC.